These T cell receptor beta chains were read from a single sample in a study of regulatory T cells in long-lasting Graves disease. TCRdb recomputed calls from the multiplex PCR reads with MiXCR, one row per CDR3 protein. The sample gives a few hundred thousand distinct CDR3 sequences, roughly a sixth of which show up once; about 27% is in the top ten. Separately, the same data were catalogued under a study of T cells in Graves' hyperthyroidism and ophthalmopathy.

Sequenced material: peripheral blood mononuclear cells (PBMCs), taken at new diagnosis, from a patient treated with antithyroid drugs. These receptors were taken from a man aged 35-49 years with Graves disease. The conserved cysteine and the conserved F or W are not part of the CDR3 here. Fields, in order: D gene, J gene, V gene, CDR3 protein. D genes are given only for firm matches.

- TRBJ1-5 TRBV3-1 ASSQSEMQGAQPQH
TRBD1 TRBJ1-1 TRBV3-1 ASSRDRGQTEAF
- TRBJ1-6 TRBV5-1 ASSRGNNSPLH
TRBD1 TRBJ1-3 TRBV20-1 SAREPDRAGNTIY
- TRBJ2-3 TRBV29-1 SVLLFMGARDTQY
- TRBJ1-4 TRBV28 ASSFGSGNEKLF
- TRBJ2-5 TRBV7-2 ASSLDGPQETQY
- TRBJ2-5 TRBV20-1 SARVATGGETQY
TRBD1 TRBJ1-1 TRBV19 ASRRGQTNTEAF
- TRBJ2-2 TRBV20-1 SARDRRAGSNTGELF
- TRBJ1-4 TRBV4-1 ASSQGQINEKLF
- TRBJ1-6 TRBV12-3/TRBV12-4 ASSLSGTDVTLH
TRBD2 TRBJ2-2 TRBV7-3 ASSPSGGAVTGELF
- TRBJ1-5 TRBV24-1 ATSDRDTSNQPQH
TRBD1 TRBJ1-4 TRBV5-1 ASSRTGGDEKLF
TRBD1 TRBJ2-5 TRBV27 ASSPGTGGAYGETQY
TRBD2 TRBJ2-2 TRBV28 ASSLAGGEATGELF
- TRBJ1-1 TRBV29-1 SPLRRVCMNTEAF
TRBD1 TRBJ2-5 TRBV5-1 ASSIGGTAQETQY
- TRBJ2-1 TRBV27 ASSLYWDPYNEQF
- TRBJ1-2 TRBV20-1 SARDRRIDYGYT
TRBD1 TRBJ2-7 TRBV2 ASSEDRGEQY
- TRBJ2-1 TRBV11-2 ASSPRGLDSNEQF
TRBD1 TRBJ2-1 TRBV6-5 ASSYVWQGAYNEQF
TRBD1 TRBJ1-2 TRBV20-1 SARGTGGRYGYT
- TRBJ2-3 TRBV11-1 ASSSTGSTQY
- TRBJ2-7 TRBV20-1 SARDWGQSYEQY
- TRBJ1-5 TRBV20-1 SARGGLNQPQH
- TRBJ1-2 TRBV12-3/TRBV12-4 ASSRRNYGYT
TRBD1 TRBJ2-1 TRBV7-9 ASQGGPRGVYNEQF
- TRBJ1-2 TRBV14 ASSQHPYMGYT
TRBD1 TRBJ2-5 TRBV6-2/TRBV6-3 ASRDRDPQETQY
- TRBJ1-1 TRBV30 AWSLQTNTEAF
TRBD1 TRBJ2-5 TRBV9 ASSVDRGRRETQY
TRBD1 TRBJ2-7 TRBV7-2 ASTHGTASYEQY
TRBD1 TRBJ1-5 TRBV20-1 SASRDSLNQPQH
- TRBJ2-7 TRBV20-1 SASPPGHLTYEQY
- TRBJ2-1 TRBV2 ASSDRESGVDEQF
- TRBJ1-2 TRBV12-3/TRBV12-4 ASKGYGYT
- TRBJ2-3 TRBV6-2/TRBV6-3 ASSEIRTITDTQY
TRBD1 TRBJ2-4 TRBV7-2 ASSLASGTGYNIQY
- TRBJ2-7 TRBV5-5 ASSNPTGTYEQY
- TRBJ2-1 TRBV11-2 ASSLVKEQF
- TRBJ1-1 TRBV29-1 SVERGEPEAF
- TRBJ1-4 TRBV2 ASSAVGLSNEKLF
- TRBJ2-3 TRBV4-1 ASSQRDAGTDTQY
- TRBJ2-1 TRBV6-4 ASSVVADSYNEQF
- TRBJ2-7 TRBV7-2 ASSFEVSYEQY
- TRBJ1-1 TRBV7-2 ASSLAPEDTEAF
- TRBJ1-1 TRBV10-3 AIRAQGGGPEAF
TRBD1 TRBJ2-5 TRBV7-2 ASSFDRVAETQY
TRBD1 TRBJ2-7 TRBV5-4 ASSLAPGQSSYEQY
- TRBJ2-1 TRBV12-3/TRBV12-4 ASLPGGYNEQF
TRBD2 TRBJ2-2 TRBV7-2 ASSLRTSGWTGELF
TRBD2 TRBJ2-7 TRBV5-1 ASSLVAGPLYEQY